The rows below give T cell receptor beta chains drawn from one sample of a study of PD-1 blockade in classical Hodgkin lymphoma. Method: immunoSEQ multiplex PCR; TCRdb's copy keeps in-frame clones and lacks some. This table has roughly 64,000 clones, less than 95% appearing once. The sample was peripheral blood mononuclear cells (PBMCs), taken before the fourth cycle of nivolumab. These receptors came from a human donor with classical Hodgkin lymphoma. Each CDR3 is given with its conserved first and last residue. A D gene is named only where the DNA matches it firmly. Expanded clones get a size class; other rows say once, few or many, or leave the size out.

clone size: .
J gene: TRBJ1-2
D gene: .
V gene: TRBV10-3
CDR3 DNA: TGTGCCATCAGTGACGAGGGCAGCCTACTTGATTATGGCTACACCTTC
CDR3 protein: CAISDEGSLLDYGYTF

clone size: .
J gene: TRBJ2-7
D gene: .
V gene: TRBV9
CDR3 DNA: TGTGCCAGCAGCAACCGAAACACGCCACCCGACTACGAGCAGTACTTC
CDR3 protein: CASSNRNTPPDYEQYF

clone size: medium-sized
J gene: TRBJ2-4
D gene: TRBD1
V gene: TRBV29-1
CDR3 DNA: TGCAGCGTTGAAGATCTGGACAGGGCGGGGAACATTCAGTACTTC
CDR3 protein: CSVEDLDRAGNIQYF

clone size: .
J gene: TRBJ2-5
D gene: TRBD2
V gene: TRBV6-5
CDR3 DNA: TGTGCCAGCAGTTCGACTAGCGGGGGGCCAGAGACCCAGTACTTC
CDR3 protein: CASSSTSGGPETQYF

clone size: .
J gene: TRBJ2-5
D gene: .
V gene: TRBV13
CDR3 DNA: TGTGCCAGCAGCTTCGCCGTGAGCGAGCAAGAGACCCAGTACTTC
CDR3 protein: CASSFAVSEQETQYF

clone size: .
J gene: TRBJ1-5
D gene: .
V gene: TRBV5-5
CDR3 DNA: TGTGCCAGCAGCTTTCCCGACCGTAGCAATCAGCCCCAGCATTTT
CDR3 protein: CASSFPDRSNQPQHF

clone size: .
J gene: TRBJ1-1
D gene: .
V gene: TRBV4-1
CDR3 DNA: TGCGCCAGCAGCCAAGAGGGTTCGTGGTTTACTTTCTTT
CDR3 protein: CASSQEGSWFTFF

clone size: .
J gene: TRBJ1-1
D gene: .
V gene: TRBV18
CDR3 DNA: TGTGCCAGCTCAATCGGGGAGACTACTTACACTGAAGCTTTCTTT
CDR3 protein: CASSIGETTYTEAFF

clone size: .
J gene: TRBJ1-4
D gene: .
V gene: TRBV5-4
CDR3 DNA: TGTGCCAGCAGCAACCTCCCCGGCCTTAATGAAAAACTGTTTTTT
CDR3 protein: CASSNLPGLNEKLFF

clone size: .
J gene: TRBJ1-3
D gene: TRBD1
V gene: TRBV9
CDR3 DNA: TGTGCCAGCAGCAGCAGACAGGGCTACTCTGGAAACACCATATATTTT
CDR3 protein: CASSSRQGYSGNTIYF

clone size: .
J gene: TRBJ2-5
D gene: TRBD2
V gene: TRBV6-6
CDR3 DNA: TGTGCCAGCACCCGGGGGGGAACCCAGTACTTC
CDR3 protein: CASTRGGTQYF

clone size: once
J gene: TRBJ1-5
D gene: .
V gene: TRBV6-5
CDR3 DNA: TGTGCCAGCAGTTACTCGTGGGACACCAATCAGCCCCAGCATTTT
CDR3 protein: CASSYSWDTNQPQHF

clone size: .
J gene: TRBJ2-7
D gene: .
V gene: TRBV5-4
CDR3 DNA: TGTGCCAGCAGTAAGGGTTCCGAGCAGTACTTC
CDR3 protein: CASSKGSEQYF

clone size: .
J gene: TRBJ1-1
D gene: .
V gene: TRBV18
CDR3 DNA: TGTGCCAGCTCACCTCGCGGGGGGGCGAACACTGAAGCTTTCTTT
CDR3 protein: CASSPRGGANTEAFF

clone size: .
J gene: TRBJ2-3
D gene: .
V gene: TRBV19
CDR3 DNA: TGTGCCAGTAGTATAACAGCCTTTCGGCTCACTATCACAGATACGCAGTATTTT
CDR3 protein: CASSITAFRLTITDTQYF

clone size: .
J gene: TRBJ1-1
D gene: .
V gene: TRBV6-1
CDR3 DNA: TGTGCCAGCAGTGTTGACGGGGGGCGCGTGAGCACTGAAGCTTTCTTT
CDR3 protein: CASSVDGGRVSTEAFF

clone size: .
J gene: TRBJ2-5
D gene: TRBD1
V gene: TRBV28
CDR3 DNA: TGTGCCAGCATTATCCGGGACAGGGGGCAGGAGACCCAGTACTTC
CDR3 protein: CASIIRDRGQETQYF

clone size: .
J gene: TRBJ1-1
D gene: .
V gene: TRBV4-1
CDR3 DNA: TGCGCCAGCAGCCAAACAGACACTGAAGCTTTCTTT
CDR3 protein: CASSQTDTEAFF

clone size: .
J gene: TRBJ1-1
D gene: .
V gene: TRBV25-1
CDR3 DNA: TGTGCCAGCAGTTACTCGGGGAACACTGAAGCTTTCTTT
CDR3 protein: CASSYSGNTEAFF

clone size: .
J gene: TRBJ1-2
D gene: .
V gene: TRBV5-5
CDR3 DNA: TGTGCCAGCAGCTCGAAACAGCTCTATGGCTACACCTTC
CDR3 protein: CASSSKQLYGYTF

clone size: .
J gene: TRBJ2-1
D gene: .
V gene: TRBV4-1
CDR3 DNA: TGCGCCAGCAGCCAAGTTGCTCGTGAGCAGTTCTTC
CDR3 protein: CASSQVAREQFF

clone size: .
J gene: TRBJ2-2
D gene: .
V gene: TRBV11-2
CDR3 DNA: TGTGCCAGCAAAAGGGGGTACACCGGGGAGCTGTTTTTT
CDR3 protein: CASKRGYTGELFF

clone size: .
J gene: TRBJ2-1
D gene: TRBD2
V gene: TRBV4-1
CDR3 DNA: TGCGCCAGCAGCCAGGGGTCCCAGCGGGGGGGCCGGTTCTTC
CDR3 protein: CASSQGSQRGGRFF

clone size: once
J gene: TRBJ1-5
D gene: .
V gene: TRBV2
CDR3 DNA: TGTGCCAGCAGTGTGGGGGGGGGCACGGGTCAGCCCCAGCATTTT
CDR3 protein: CASSVGGGTGQPQHF

clone size: .
J gene: TRBJ1-3
D gene: .
V gene: TRBV28
CDR3 DNA: TGTGCCAGCAGTTTTCACGGGAGCTCTGGAAACACCATATATTTT
CDR3 protein: CASSFHGSSGNTIYF

clone size: .
J gene: TRBJ1-4
D gene: .
V gene: TRBV5-1
CDR3 DNA: TGCGCCAGCAGCTTTAGGGTTGCAGGCAGCGATGAAAAACTGTTTTTT
CDR3 protein: CASSFRVAGSDEKLFF

clone size: .
J gene: TRBJ1-1
D gene: TRBD1
V gene: TRBV4-2
CDR3 DNA: TGTGCCAGCAGCCGAGCAGGGTACCCCGGGACAGGGATACGGTCCTTCTTT
CDR3 protein: CASSRAGYPGTGIRSFF

clone size: .
J gene: TRBJ2-7
D gene: TRBD2
V gene: TRBV5-1
CDR3 DNA: TGCGCCAGCAGCTCTGGGACTAGCGGGGTTCGGTACGAGCAGTACTTC
CDR3 protein: CASSSGTSGVRYEQYF

clone size: once
J gene: TRBJ2-3
D gene: .
V gene: TRBV25-1
CDR3 DNA: TGTGCCAGCAGTGAACTCTATAAGGGTGATACGCAGTATTTT
CDR3 protein: CASSELYKGDTQYF

clone size: .
J gene: TRBJ2-2
D gene: .
V gene: TRBV5-1
CDR3 DNA: TGCGCCAGCAGCTTCTACCTCACCGGGGAGCTGTTTTTT
CDR3 protein: CASSFYLTGELFF

clone size: .
J gene: TRBJ1-6
D gene: TRBD1
V gene: TRBV27
CDR3 DNA: TGTGCCAGCACCACCGGGACAGGGCCAAATTCACCCCTCCACTTT
CDR3 protein: CASTTGTGPNSPLHF

clone size: .
J gene: TRBJ2-1
D gene: .
V gene: TRBV5-6
CDR3 DNA: TGTGCCAGCAGCTCGGTCCAGGAAAACAATGAGCAGTTCTTC
CDR3 protein: CASSSVQENNEQFF

clone size: .
J gene: TRBJ1-2
D gene: .
V gene: TRBV27
CDR3 DNA: TGTGCCAGCAGTCCCCGGGCCCTGAGGGGCTACACCTTC
CDR3 protein: CASSPRALRGYTF

clone size: .
J gene: TRBJ1-5
D gene: .
V gene: TRBV21-1
CDR3 DNA: TGTGCCAGCAGCAAAGGGGGGACGCAGCCCCAGCATTTT
CDR3 protein: CASSKGGTQPQHF

clone size: .
J gene: TRBJ2-1
D gene: .
V gene: TRBV7-6
CDR3 DNA: TGTGCCAGCAGCCAGGGGCAAGAATTTGAGGTTGAGCAGTTCTTC
CDR3 protein: CASSQGQEFEVEQFF

clone size: once
J gene: TRBJ2-3
D gene: .
V gene: TRBV7-9
CDR3 DNA: TGTGCCAGCAGCGCAACAGCCCTTGGTACAGATACGCAGTATTTT
CDR3 protein: CASSATALGTDTQYF

clone size: .
J gene: TRBJ2-3
D gene: TRBD2
V gene: TRBV25-1
CDR3 DNA: TGTGCCAGCAGTGGATCGACTAGCGGGGGGTTATGGGATACGCAGTATTTT
CDR3 protein: CASSGSTSGGLWDTQYF

clone size: .
J gene: TRBJ2-7
D gene: .
V gene: TRBV18
CDR3 DNA: TGTGCCAGCTCACCCTTTCGCCGGGACCCACCCTACGAGCAGTACTTC
CDR3 protein: CASSPFRRDPPYEQYF

clone size: .
J gene: TRBJ2-3
D gene: TRBD2
V gene: TRBV7-3
CDR3 DNA: TGTGCCAGCAGCTTCCTGGGTAGCGGGGGAGCAGATACGCAGTATTTT
CDR3 protein: CASSFLGSGGADTQYF

clone size: .
J gene: TRBJ2-7
D gene: .
V gene: TRBV28
CDR3 DNA: TGTGCCAGCAGTTTATACTCACTACGACTCCATAACGAGCAGTACTTC
CDR3 protein: CASSLYSLRLHNEQYF

clone size: .
J gene: TRBJ1-5
D gene: .
V gene: TRBV28
CDR3 DNA: TGTGCCAGCAGTTTGCCGGAAGGGATCAATCAGCCCCAGCATTTT
CDR3 protein: CASSLPEGINQPQHF